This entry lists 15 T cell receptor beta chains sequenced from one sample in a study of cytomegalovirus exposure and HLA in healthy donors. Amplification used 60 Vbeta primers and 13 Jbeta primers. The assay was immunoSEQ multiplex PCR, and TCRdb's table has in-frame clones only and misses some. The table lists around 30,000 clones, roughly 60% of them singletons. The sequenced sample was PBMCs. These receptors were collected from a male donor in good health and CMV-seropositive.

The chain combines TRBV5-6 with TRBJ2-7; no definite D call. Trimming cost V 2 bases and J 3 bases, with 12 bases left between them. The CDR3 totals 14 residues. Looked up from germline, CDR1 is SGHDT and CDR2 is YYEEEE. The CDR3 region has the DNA TGTGCCAGCAGCTTTTCGGCGGAAATCTACGAGCAGTACTTC. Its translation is CASSFSAEIYEQYF.

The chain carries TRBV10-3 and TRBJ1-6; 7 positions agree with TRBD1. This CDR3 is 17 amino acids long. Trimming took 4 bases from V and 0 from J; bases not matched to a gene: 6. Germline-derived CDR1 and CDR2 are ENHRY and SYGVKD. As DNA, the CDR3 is TGTGCCATCAGTGGAGGGACAGTCAGCTCCTATAATTCACCCCTCCACTTT. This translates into CAISGGTVSSYNSPLHF.

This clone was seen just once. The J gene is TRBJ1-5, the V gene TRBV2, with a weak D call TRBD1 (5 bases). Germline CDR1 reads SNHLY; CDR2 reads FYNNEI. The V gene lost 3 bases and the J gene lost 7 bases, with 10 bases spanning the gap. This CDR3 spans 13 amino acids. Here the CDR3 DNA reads TGTGCCAGCAGTGAGGGGCGAGGCCAGCCCCAGCATTTT. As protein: CASSEGRGQPQHF.

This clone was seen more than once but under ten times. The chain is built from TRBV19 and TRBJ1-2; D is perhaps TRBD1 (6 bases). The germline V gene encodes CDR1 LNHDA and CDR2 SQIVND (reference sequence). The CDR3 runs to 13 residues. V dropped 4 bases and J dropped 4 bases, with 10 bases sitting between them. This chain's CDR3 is CASSKRQAYGYTF. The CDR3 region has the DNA TGTGCCAGTAGTAAAAGACAGGCCTATGGCTACACCTTC.

Here the CDR3 reads CASSSGAVYEQYF. The CDR3 bases are TGCGCCAGTAGCAGCGGGGCCGTCTACGAGCAGTACTTC. This rearrangement joins TRBV10-1 to TRBJ2-7; 7 nucleotides align to TRBD2. CDR3 size: 13 residues. CDR1 is WNHNN, CDR2 SYGVQD, per germline (reference sequence). V lost 9 bases and J lost 3; bases outside the gene matches: 8.

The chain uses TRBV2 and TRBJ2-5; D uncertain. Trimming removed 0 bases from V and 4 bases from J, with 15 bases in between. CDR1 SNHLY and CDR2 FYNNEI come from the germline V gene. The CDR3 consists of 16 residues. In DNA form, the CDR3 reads TGTGCCAGCAGTGAAGCGAGTACTCATTGGTTAGAGACCCAGTACTTC. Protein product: CASSEASTHWLETQYF.

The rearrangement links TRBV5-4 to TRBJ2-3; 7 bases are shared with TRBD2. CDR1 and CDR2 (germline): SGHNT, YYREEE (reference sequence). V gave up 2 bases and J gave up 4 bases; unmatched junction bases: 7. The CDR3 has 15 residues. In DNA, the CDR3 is TGTGCCAGCAGCTTTCCAGGACTAGAAGCAGATACGCAGTATTTT. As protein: CASSFPGLEADTQYF.

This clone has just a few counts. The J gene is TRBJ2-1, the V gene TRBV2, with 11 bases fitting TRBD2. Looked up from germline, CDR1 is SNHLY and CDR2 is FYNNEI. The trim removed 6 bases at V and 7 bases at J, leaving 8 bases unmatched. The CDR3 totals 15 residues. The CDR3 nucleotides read TGTGCCAGCAGGGCCGGGACTAGCGGTCAGAATGAGCAGTTCTTC. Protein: CASRAGTSGQNEQFF.

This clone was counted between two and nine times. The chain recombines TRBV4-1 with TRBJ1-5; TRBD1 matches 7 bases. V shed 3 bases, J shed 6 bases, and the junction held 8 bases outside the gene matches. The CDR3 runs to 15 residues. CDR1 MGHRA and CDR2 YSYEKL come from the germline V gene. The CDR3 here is CASSQVQGLTQPQHF. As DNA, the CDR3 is TGCGCCAGCAGCCAGGTACAGGGGCTCACTCAGCCCCAGCATTTT.

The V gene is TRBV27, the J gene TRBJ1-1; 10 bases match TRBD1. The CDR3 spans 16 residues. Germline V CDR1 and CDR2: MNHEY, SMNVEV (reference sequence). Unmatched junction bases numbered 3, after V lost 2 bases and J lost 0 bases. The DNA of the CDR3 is TGTGCCAGCAGTTTAGCGGGACAGGGGTTGAACACTGAAGCTTTCTTT. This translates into CASSLAGQGLNTEAFF.

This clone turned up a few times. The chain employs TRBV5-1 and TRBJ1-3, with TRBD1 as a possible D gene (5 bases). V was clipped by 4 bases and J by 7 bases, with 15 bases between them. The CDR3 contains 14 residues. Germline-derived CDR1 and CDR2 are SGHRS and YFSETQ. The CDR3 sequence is CASSLGGTFNTIYF. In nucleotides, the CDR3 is TGCGCCAGCAGCCTCGGAGGGACTTTCAACACCATATATTTT.

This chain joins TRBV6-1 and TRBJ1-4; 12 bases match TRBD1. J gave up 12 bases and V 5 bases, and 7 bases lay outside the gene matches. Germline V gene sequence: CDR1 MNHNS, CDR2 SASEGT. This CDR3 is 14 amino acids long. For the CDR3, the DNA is TGTGCCAGCAGTTCCGGGACAGGGGGCACGGAACTGTTTTTT. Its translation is CASSSGTGGTELFF.

The CDR3 loop is CASSTGQTYGYTF. The CDR3 DNA reads TGTGCCAGCAGTACCGGACAGACCTATGGCTACACCTTC. The J gene is TRBJ1-2, the V gene TRBV6-5, with a tentative D call TRBD1 (6 bases). Germline CDR1 is MNHEY and CDR2 is SVGAGI. The CDR3 is 13 residues long. Deletions cut 5 bases from V and 4 bases from J, with 11 bases between.

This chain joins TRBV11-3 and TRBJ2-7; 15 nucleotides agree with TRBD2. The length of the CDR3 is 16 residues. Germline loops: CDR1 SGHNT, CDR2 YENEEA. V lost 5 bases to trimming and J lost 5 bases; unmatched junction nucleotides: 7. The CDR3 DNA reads TGTGCCAGCAGCCTAGGACTAGCGGGGGGGCAACACGAGCAGTACTTC. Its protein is CASSLGLAGGQHEQYF.

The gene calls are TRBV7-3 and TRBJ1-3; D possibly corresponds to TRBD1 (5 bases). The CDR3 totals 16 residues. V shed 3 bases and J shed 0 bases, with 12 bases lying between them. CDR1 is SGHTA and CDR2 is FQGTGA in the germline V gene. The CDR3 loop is CASSLGQPFSGNTIYF. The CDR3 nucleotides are TGTGCCAGCAGCTTGGGGCAGCCATTCTCTGGAAACACCATATATTTT.